The clone carrying this TCR beta chain was seen a few times. Antigen unknown. Trimming removed 6 bases from V and 7 bases from J; junction bases left unmatched: 13. This CDR3 spans 17 amino acids. Germline V gene sequence: CDR1 LNHDA, CDR2 SQIVND (reference sequence). TCRdb re-derived calls from the reads in MiXCR, one entry per CDR3 protein. The table includes 200,000 or so distinct CDR3 sequences, roughly 34% detected once. This entry is derived from a study of T cell repertoires in cytomegalovirus infection. Notes on the study in general: HLA-C-restricted CMV-specific TCR beta clonotypes were dominant in the ex vivo response.

The starting material was CD8+ T cells from cultured PBMCs, obtained from culture after CMV antigen stimulation. The receptor was isolated from a human donor in good health (CMV status not recorded). Some clones in this sample may be carry-over from other donors' samples. This rearrangement joins TRBV19 to TRBJ2-1; 12 positions agree with TRBD2. The CDR3 DNA sequence: TGTGCCAGTAGAAGCCCTCCTAGCGGGGGGGCCGGGAATGAGCAGTTCTTC. It is translated as CASRSPPSGGAGNEQFF.